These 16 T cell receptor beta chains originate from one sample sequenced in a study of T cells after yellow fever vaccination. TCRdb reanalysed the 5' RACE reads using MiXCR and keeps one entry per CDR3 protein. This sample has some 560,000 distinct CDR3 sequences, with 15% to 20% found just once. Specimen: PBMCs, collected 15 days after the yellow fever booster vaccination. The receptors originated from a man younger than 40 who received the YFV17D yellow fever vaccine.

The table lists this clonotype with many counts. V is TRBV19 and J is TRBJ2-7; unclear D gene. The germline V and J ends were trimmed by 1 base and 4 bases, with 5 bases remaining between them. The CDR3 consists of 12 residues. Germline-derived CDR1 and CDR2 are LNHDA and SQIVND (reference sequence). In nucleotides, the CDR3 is TGTGCCAGTAGTATAGGAAGATACGAGCAGTACTTC. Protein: CASSIGRYEQYF.

Here the CDR3 DNA reads TGTGCCAGCAGCCGCAGGGCTTCGAGCACAGATACGCAGTATTTT. Amino acids: CASSRRASSTDTQYF. The chain is built from TRBV4-2 and TRBJ2-3, with TRBD1 as a possible D gene (5 bases). CDR1 LGHNA and CDR2 YNFKEQ come from the germline V gene. V was pared by 4 bases and J by 0 bases, with 11 bases between. The CDR3 consists of 15 residues.

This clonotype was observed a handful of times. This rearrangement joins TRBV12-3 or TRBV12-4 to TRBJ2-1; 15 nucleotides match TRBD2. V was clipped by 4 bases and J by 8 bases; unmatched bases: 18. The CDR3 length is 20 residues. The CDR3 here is CASSSRGLAGGPSHFDEQFF. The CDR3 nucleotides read TGTGCCAGCAGTTCCCGCGGACTAGCGGGAGGGCCGAGTCATTTCGATGAGCAGTTCTTC.

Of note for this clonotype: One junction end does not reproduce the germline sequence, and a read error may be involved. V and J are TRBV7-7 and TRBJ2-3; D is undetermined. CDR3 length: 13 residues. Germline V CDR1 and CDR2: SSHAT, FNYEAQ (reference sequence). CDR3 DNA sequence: TGTGCTAGCAGCCCGCGGATCGGAGATACGCAGTATTTT. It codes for CASSPRIGDTQYF. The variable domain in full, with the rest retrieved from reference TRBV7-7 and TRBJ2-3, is GAGVSQSPRYKVTKRGQDVTLRCDPISSHATLYWYQQALGQGPEFLTYFNYEAQPDKSGLPSDRFSAERPEGSISTLTIQRTEQRDSAMYRCASSPRIGDTQYFGPGTRLTVL.

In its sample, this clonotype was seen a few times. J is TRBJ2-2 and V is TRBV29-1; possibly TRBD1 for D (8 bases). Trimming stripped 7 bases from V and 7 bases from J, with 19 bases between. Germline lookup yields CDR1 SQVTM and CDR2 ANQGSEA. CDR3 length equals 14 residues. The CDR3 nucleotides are TGCAGCGGCTACAGGGGGGAGGGAATCGGGGAGCTGTTTTTT. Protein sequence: CSGYRGEGIGELFF.

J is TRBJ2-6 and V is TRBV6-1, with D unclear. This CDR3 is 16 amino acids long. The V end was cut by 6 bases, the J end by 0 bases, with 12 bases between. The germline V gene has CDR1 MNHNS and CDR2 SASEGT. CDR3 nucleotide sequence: TGTGCCAGCAGCCACAGCCTAAGCTCTGGGGCCAACGTCCTGACTTTC. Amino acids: CASSHSLSSGANVLTF.

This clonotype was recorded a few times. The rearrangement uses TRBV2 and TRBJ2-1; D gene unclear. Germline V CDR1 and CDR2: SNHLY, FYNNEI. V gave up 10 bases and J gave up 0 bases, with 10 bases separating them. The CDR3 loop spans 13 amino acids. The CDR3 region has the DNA TGTGCCACCTCGGAGAGCTCCTACAATGAGCAGTTCTTC. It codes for CATSESSYNEQFF.

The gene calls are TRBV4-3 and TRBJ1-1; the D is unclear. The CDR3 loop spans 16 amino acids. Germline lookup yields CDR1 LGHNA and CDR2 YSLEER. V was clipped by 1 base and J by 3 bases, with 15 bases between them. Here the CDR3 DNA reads TGCGCCAGCAGCCAAGTAGGGAAGGGAGGTCACACTGAAGCTTTCTTT. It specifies CASSQVGKGGHTEAFF.

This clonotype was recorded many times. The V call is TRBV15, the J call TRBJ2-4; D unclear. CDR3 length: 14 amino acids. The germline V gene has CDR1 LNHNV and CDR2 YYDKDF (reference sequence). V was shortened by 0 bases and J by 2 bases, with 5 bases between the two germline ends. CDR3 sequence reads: CATSREATKNIQYF. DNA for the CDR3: TGTGCCACCAGCAGAGAGGCGACCAAAAACATTCAGTACTTC.

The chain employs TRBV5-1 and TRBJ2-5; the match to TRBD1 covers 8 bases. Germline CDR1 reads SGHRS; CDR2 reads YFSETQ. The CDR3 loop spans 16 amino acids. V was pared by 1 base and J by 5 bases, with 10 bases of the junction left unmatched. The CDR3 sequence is CASSLLGQGAGETQYF. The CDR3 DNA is TGCGCCAGCAGCTTGCTAGGACAGGGTGCCGGGGAGACCCAGTACTTC.

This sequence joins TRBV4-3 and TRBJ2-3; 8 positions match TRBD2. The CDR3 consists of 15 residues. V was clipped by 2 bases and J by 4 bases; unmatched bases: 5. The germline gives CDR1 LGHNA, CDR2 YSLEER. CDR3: CASSQTPGGADTQYF. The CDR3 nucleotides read TGCGCCAGCAGCCAAACCCCCGGGGGGGCAGATACGCAGTATTTT.

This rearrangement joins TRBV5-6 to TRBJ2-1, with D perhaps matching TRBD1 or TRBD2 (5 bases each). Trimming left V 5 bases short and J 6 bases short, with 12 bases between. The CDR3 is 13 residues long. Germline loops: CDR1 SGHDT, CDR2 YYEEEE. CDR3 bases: TGTGCCAGCAGGGAAGGGACCCTCAATGAGCAGTTCTTC. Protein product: CASREGTLNEQFF.

The CDR3 bases are TGTGCCAGCAGCCGTCCGGGATATATGCAAGATGAGCAGTTCTTC. Residues: CASSRPGYMQDEQFF. V and J are TRBV11-2 and TRBJ2-1; TRBD2 is a possible D gene (5 bases). The V gene's germline CDR1 is SGHAT and CDR2 FQNNGV. The CDR3 spans 15 residues. V was cut by 5 bases and J by 8 bases, with 19 bases left in between.

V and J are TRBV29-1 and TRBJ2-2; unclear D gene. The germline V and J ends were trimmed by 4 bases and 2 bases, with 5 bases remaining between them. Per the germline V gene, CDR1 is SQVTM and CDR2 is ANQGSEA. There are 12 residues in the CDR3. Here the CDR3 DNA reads TGCAGCGTTGGGCACAACACCGGGGAGCTGTTTTTT. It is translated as CSVGHNTGELFF.

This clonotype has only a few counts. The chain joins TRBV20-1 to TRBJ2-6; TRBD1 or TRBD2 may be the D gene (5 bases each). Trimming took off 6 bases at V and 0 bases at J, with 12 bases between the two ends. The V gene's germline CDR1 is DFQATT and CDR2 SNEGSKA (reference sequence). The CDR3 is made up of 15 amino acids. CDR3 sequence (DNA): TGCAGTGCCCGAGGGCAGGGCTCTGGGGCCAACGTCCTGACTTTC. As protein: CSARGQGSGANVLTF.

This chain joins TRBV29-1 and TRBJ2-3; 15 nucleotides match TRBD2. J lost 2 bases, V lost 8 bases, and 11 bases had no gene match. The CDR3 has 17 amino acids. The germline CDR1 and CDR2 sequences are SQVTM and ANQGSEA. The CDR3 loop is CSTRGLAGGAFTDTQYF. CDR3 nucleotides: TGCAGCACTCGAGGACTAGCGGGAGGGGCATTCACAGATACGCAGTATTTT.